What follows are 17 T cell receptor beta chains derived from one specimen sequenced in a study of Ad26.COV2.S vaccination and SARS-CoV-2 variants. The repertoire was sequenced with immunoSEQ multiplex PCR; TCRdb's copy has only in-frame clones and lacks some. The profile shows about 480,000 clones, 87% of them singletons. Regarding treatment: roughly 18 received Ad26.COV2.S at low or high dose, single or two shots; roughly five received placebo; per-sample allocation not given. Day 63 following the first vaccine or placebo injection was when the samples were taken. The sample here was peripheral blood, taken in a trial of Ad26.COV2.S vaccine versus placebo. The receptors shown here come from a person aged 18-65 years who received the Ad26.COV2.S COVID-19 vaccine or a placebo.

CDR3 amino acids: CAWSTNEQFF. The CDR3 nucleotides are TGTGCCTGGAGCACTAATGAGCAGTTCTTC. The chain joins TRBV30 to TRBJ2-1; D call uncertain. V lost 3 bases and J 7 bases, leaving 4 bases between the germline ends. Per germline, CDR1 GTSNPN and CDR2 SVGIG (reference sequence). This CDR3 spans 10 amino acids.

In its sample, this clone was seen once. This sample includes further DNA sequences coding for the same CDR3. The rearrangement joins TRBV28 to TRBJ2-7; no clear D gene. The V end was cut by 5 bases, the J end by 2 bases, with 4 bases between. CDR3 size: 11 residues. Germline-derived CDR1 and CDR2 are MDHEN and SYDVKM. The CDR3 protein is CASSLPYEQYF. CDR3 DNA: TGTGCCAGCAGTCTCCCCTACGAGCAGTACTTC.

This clone came up many times. V and J are TRBV12-5 and TRBJ1-1; D unclear. The CDR3 extends over 15 amino acids. Trimming shortened V by 4 bases and J by 5 bases, and 17 bases separated the two germline ends. Germline CDR1 reads LGHNT; CDR2 reads FRNRAP. CDR3 bases: TGTGCTAGTGGTTCCAGAGAGGTGCGGATAACTGAAGCTTTCTTT. As protein: CASGSREVRITEAFF.

V is TRBV6-1 and J is TRBJ2-7; D is unresolved. This CDR3 contains 13 residues. Between the trimmed V and J ends, which lost 3 bases and 7 bases, there was a span of 13 bases. Germline-derived CDR1 and CDR2 are MNHNS and SASEGT. CDR3 nucleotides: TGTGCCAGCAGTGAGCGATCGTACGGGGAGCAGTACTTC. Its protein product is CASSERSYGEQYF.

V and J are TRBV24-1 and TRBJ2-7; 7 bases match TRBD2. In germline, CDR1 is KGHDR, CDR2 SFDVKD. J was trimmed by 0 bases and V by 5 bases; bases with no gene match: 9. The CDR3 contains 16 residues. The CDR3 loop reads CATSAGRAGDSYEQYF. CDR3 coding DNA: TGTGCCACCAGTGCGGGACGGGCGGGAGACTCCTACGAGCAGTACTTC.

CDR3: CAIRLATYEQYF. DNA of the CDR3: TGTGCCATCAGACTTGCGACCTACGAGCAGTACTTC. The genes are TRBV10-3 and TRBJ2-7; D remains ambiguous. CDR1 is ENHRY and CDR2 is SYGVKD in the germline V gene. This CDR3 region has 12 residues. Trimming left V 6 bases short and J 2 bases short, with 8 bases between.

This clone was seen a single time. This chain uses TRBV9 with TRBJ2-3, with D maybe TRBD2 (5 bases). V lost 3 bases and J lost 1, with 12 bases in between. This CDR3 spans 15 amino acids. Germline V lookup: CDR1 SGDLS, CDR2 YYNGEE. The CDR3 DNA reads TGTGCCAGCAGCGCCACTAGTGCGCGCACAGATACGCAGTATTTT. This encodes CASSATSARTDTQYF.

The rearrangement uses TRBV7-9 and TRBJ2-7; the match to TRBD2 covers 10 bases. Germline V gene lookup returns CDR1 SEHNR and CDR2 FQNEAQ (reference sequence). The CDR3 consists of 15 residues. V was clipped by 5 bases and J by 4 bases; unmatched bases: 8. The CDR3 DNA is TGTGCCAGCAGCACCAGCGGGAGGGGATCTTACGAGCAGTACTTC. As protein: CASSTSGRGSYEQYF.

Here the CDR3 reads CASSLGPKNTEAFF. The CDR3 bases are TGTGCCAGCAGTCTTGGACCAAAGAACACTGAAGCTTTCTTT. This chain connects TRBV28 to TRBJ1-1; unclear D gene. Germline loops: CDR1 MDHEN, CDR2 SYDVKM. V was pared by 5 bases and J by 1 base, with 11 bases between. The CDR3 loop spans 14 amino acids.

This clone occurred many times. The CDR3: CASSPTGSQGHGYTF. CDR3 coding DNA: TGTGCCAGCAGCCCAACCGGGTCCCAAGGTCATGGCTACACCTTC. The rearrangement joins TRBV7-3 to TRBJ1-2; D not certain. CDR1 is SGHTA and CDR2 is FQGTGA in the germline V gene. Trimming took off 5 bases at V and 6 bases at J, with 19 bases between the two ends. The CDR3 consists of 15 residues.

The chain carries TRBV13 and TRBJ2-3; D unclear. The V end lost 5 bases, the J end lost 0 bases, and 18 bases lay between the germline ends. Germline V gene lookup returns CDR1 PRHDT and CDR2 FYEKMQ (reference sequence). CDR3 length: 17 amino acids. The CDR3 nucleotides read TGTGCCAGCAGCCGGCGCCCCCTCGGCGAGAGCACAGATACGCAGTATTTT. Protein product: CASSRRPLGESTDTQYF.

J is TRBJ2-1 and V is TRBV29-1, with D perhaps being TRBD1 or TRBD2 (5 bases each). The CDR3 is 12 residues long. Germline CDR1 and CDR2: SQVTM and ANQGSEA. The V end lost 4 bases, the J end lost 6 bases, and 10 bases lay between the germline ends. The CDR3 protein is CSVVRGANEQFF. The DNA for the CDR3 is TGCAGCGTTGTGAGAGGGGCCAATGAGCAGTTCTTC.

The chain employs TRBV6-5 and TRBJ1-2; D uncertain. Per germline, CDR1 MNHEY and CDR2 SVGAGI. The CDR3 covers 16 residues. Trimming left V 4 bases short and J 4 bases short, with 19 bases between. CDR3 bases: TGTGCCAGCAGTTCGATCGTACCTTCCCTGTCCTATGGCTACACCTTC. Amino acid sequence: CASSSIVPSLSYGYTF.

V gene TRBV6-6 combines with J gene TRBJ1-6; tentative D call: TRBD1 (6 bases). Trimming removed 8 bases at V and 5 bases at J, with 16 bases between. The CDR3 is 15 amino acids. Germline values: CDR1 MNHNY, CDR2 SVGAGI (reference sequence). The CDR3 coding sequence is TGTGCCAGCCAAGGGCTCGGGGGCGATAATTCACCCCTCCACTTT. Its translation: CASQGLGGDNSPLHF.

In DNA form, the CDR3 reads TGTGCCAGCAGTTCGGAGCTCAATCAGCCCCAGCATTTT. Residues: CASSSELNQPQHF. The chain joins TRBV6-5 to TRBJ1-5; D remains unclear. V shed 4 bases and J shed 3 bases, with 7 bases lying between them. From germline, CDR1 is MNHEY and CDR2 SVGAGI. The CDR3 has 13 amino acids.

The chain carries TRBV7-8 and TRBJ2-1, with unresolved D. V was trimmed by 5 bases and J by 6 bases, leaving 11 bases between them. Per the germline V gene, CDR1 is SGHVS and CDR2 is FQNEAQ. CDR3 length equals 13 residues. The CDR3 sequence: CASSRWTVNEQFF. In DNA form, the CDR3 reads TGTGCCAGCAGCCGATGGACCGTCAATGAGCAGTTCTTC.

The V call is TRBV6-2 or TRBV6-3, the J call TRBJ1-2; 7 nucleotides line up with TRBD1. Unmatched junction bases numbered 13, after V lost 2 bases and J lost 4 bases. Germline V lookup: CDR1 MNHEY, CDR2 SVGEGT. The CDR3 spans 17 residues. CDR3 DNA sequence: TGTGCCAGCAGTTACGAGGGCCCGACAGGGACGGTCTATGGCTACACCTTC. Amino acid sequence: CASSYEGPTGTVYGYTF.